The clone carrying this T cell receptor beta chain was counted at least ten times. These data originate in a study of T-cell reconstitution after alpha-beta-depleted transplantation in children. Researchers prepared the TCRbeta library using unique molecular identifiers, the study reports. TCRdb reanalysed the PCR reads using MiXCR and keeps one entry per CDR3 protein. Here the sample spans hundreds of thousands of distinct CDR3 sequences, about an eighth being singletons. Germline CDR1 and CDR2: SQVTM and ANQGSEA. Trimming took 6 bases from V and 4 from J; bases not matched to a gene: 4. The CDR3 runs to 12 residues.

This clonotype was sampled from a girl aged 2-15 years with congenital amegakaryocytic thrombocytopenia, due to receive a stem cell transplant. Sample: PBMCs, taken before TCRalphabeta/CD19-depleted stem cell transplant. The J gene is TRBJ2-5, the V gene TRBV29-1; 8 nucleotides match TRBD1. As DNA, the CDR3 is TGCAGCGTGACCGACAGGGGAGAGACCCAGTACTTC. Protein product: CSVTDRGETQYF.